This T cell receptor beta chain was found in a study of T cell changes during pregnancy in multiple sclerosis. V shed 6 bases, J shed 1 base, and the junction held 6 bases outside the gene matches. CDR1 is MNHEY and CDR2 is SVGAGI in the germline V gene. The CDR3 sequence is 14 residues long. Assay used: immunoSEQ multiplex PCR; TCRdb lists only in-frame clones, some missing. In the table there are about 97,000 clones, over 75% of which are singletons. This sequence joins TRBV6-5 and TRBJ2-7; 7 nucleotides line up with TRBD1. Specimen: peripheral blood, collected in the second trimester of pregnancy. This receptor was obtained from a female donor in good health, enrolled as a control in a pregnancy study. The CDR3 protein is CASSGQDNSYEQYF. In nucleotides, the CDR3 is TGTGCCAGCAGCGGACAGGACAATTCCTACGAGCAGTACTTC.